Listed here are 32 T cell receptor beta chains from one sample, sequenced in a study of blood T cell repertoires in COVID-19. The assay was immunoSEQ multiplex PCR, and TCRdb's table has in-frame clones only and misses some. Of around 100,000 clones listed, approximately 85% are singletons. Sequencing was carried out using peripheral blood. Source of these receptors: a man aged 55-75 years with acute or convalescent COVID-19.

The CDR3 loop is CASSPAGAVETQYF. CDR3 DNA sequence: TGTGCCAGCTCACCAGCGGGAGCGGTGGAGACCCAGTACTTC. The rearrangement links TRBV18 to TRBJ2-5, with 7 nucleotides matching TRBD2. V trimming: 2 bases; J trimming: 5 bases; junction bases outside the gene matches: 5. This CDR3 comprises 14 residues. Germline CDR1 reads KGHSH; CDR2 reads LQKENI.

The chain employs TRBV5-1 and TRBJ2-2; TRBD1 might be the D (5 bases). Per germline, CDR1 SGHRS and CDR2 YFSETQ. The V end lost 4 bases, the J end lost 1 base, and 8 bases lay between the germline ends. The CDR3 consists of 14 residues. This chain's CDR3 is CASSVTGNTGELFF. CDR3 in DNA: TGCGCCAGCAGCGTCACAGGGAACACCGGGGAGCTGTTTTTT.

CDR3 sequence reads: CASSQTGTGIRRWTDTQYF. Here the CDR3 DNA reads TGCGCCAGCAGCCAGACCGGGACAGGGATCCGGAGATGGACAGATACGCAGTATTTT. The V call is TRBV4-3, the J call TRBJ2-3, with 9 nucleotides matching TRBD1. V gave up 3 bases and J gave up 3 bases; unmatched junction bases: 16. The CDR3 is 19 residues long. Germline V CDR1 and CDR2: LGHNA, YSLEER.

The rearrangement joins TRBV7-2 to TRBJ2-3; tentatively, D is TRBD1 (6 bases). Between the trimmed V and J ends, which lost 8 bases and 2 bases, there was a span of 8 bases. The CDR3 runs 12 residues. CDR1 SGHTA and CDR2 FQGNSA come from the germline V gene. The CDR3 nucleotides read TGTGCCAGCGGACAGAACACAGATACGCAGTATTTT. It encodes CASGQNTDTQYF. Full variable domain (outside the CDR3, taken from reference TRBV7-2 and TRBJ2-3): GAGVSQSPSNKVTEKGKDVELRCDPISGHTALYWYRQSLGQGLEFLIYFQGNSAPDKSGLPSDRFSAERTGGSVSTLTIQRTQQEDSAVYLCASGQNTDTQYFGPGTRLTVL.

The rearrangement links TRBV5-1 to TRBJ1-5; D gene uncertain. The CDR3 has 15 residues. Per germline, CDR1 SGHRS and CDR2 YFSETQ. Trimming pared 0 bases from V and 7 bases from J, leaving 14 bases between. CDR3 protein: CASSLDNGEGQPQHF. The CDR3, as DNA: TGCGCCAGCAGCTTGGATAACGGGGAAGGACAGCCCCAGCATTTT.

The chain employs TRBV28 and TRBJ2-2; the D gene is possibly TRBD2 (6 bases). Germline V lookup: CDR1 MDHEN, CDR2 SYDVKM. The V gene lost 7 bases and the J gene lost 6 bases, with 15 bases spanning the gap. The CDR3 has 14 amino acids. The CDR3 reads CASTNFAGSGELFF. The DNA of the CDR3 is TGTGCCAGCACCAATTTCGCGGGGTCCGGGGAGCTGTTTTTT.

As DNA, the CDR3 is TGTGCCTGGAGGAGGGGGCTACGGGGCTACACCTTC. Protein product: CAWRRGLRGYTF. The chain carries TRBV30 and TRBJ1-2, with TRBD1 identical over 7 bases. V lost 3 bases to trimming and J lost 8 bases; unmatched junction nucleotides: 6. Per germline, CDR1 GTSNPN and CDR2 SVGIG (reference sequence). The CDR3 is 12 residues long.

The rearrangement links TRBV6-5 to TRBJ2-1; D is undetermined. CDR1 MNHEY and CDR2 SVGAGI come from the germline V gene. This CDR3 is built from 12 residues. Between the trimmed V and J ends, which lost 8 bases and 5 bases, there was a span of 10 bases. CDR3 region: CASGHPNNEQFF. The DNA of the CDR3 is TGTGCCAGCGGGCACCCCAACAATGAGCAGTTCTTC.

This clone has only one observation. This rearrangement joins TRBV5-4 to TRBJ2-5; the match to TRBD1 covers 10 bases. After removal of 0 bases from V and 2 bases from J, the junction contained 4 bases not matched to a gene. This CDR3 has 16 amino acids. Germline CDR1 reads SGHNT; CDR2 reads YYREEE (reference sequence). The CDR3 nucleotides read TGTGCCAGCAGCTTGGGGTTGGGACAGGGGCAAGAGACCCAGTACTTC. This encodes CASSLGLGQGQETQYF.

In this sample, this clone turned up many times. Written as DNA, the CDR3 is TGTGCCAGCAGCGCGACAGGGTTCGATGAGCAGTTCTTC. It translates to CASSATGFDEQFF. This chain connects TRBV5-4 to TRBJ2-1; the match to TRBD1 covers 7 bases. The V and J ends lost 4 bases and 8 bases, in that order; junction bases with no gene match: 6. The CDR3 consists of 13 residues. Germline V gene sequence: CDR1 SGHNT, CDR2 YYREEE (reference sequence). The entire variable domain, with the rest obtained from reference TRBV5-4 and TRBJ2-1, is as follows: ETGVTQSPTHLIKTRGQQVTLRCSSQSGHNTVSWYQQALGQGPQFIFQYYREEENGRGNFPPRFSGLQFPNYSSELNVNALELDDSALYLCASSATGFDEQFFGPGTRLTVL.

The rearrangement joins TRBV21-1 to TRBJ2-7; the D call of TRBD1 is as the table states it, not checked on the DNA. TRBV21-1 counts as a pseudogene. The CDR3 totals 13 residues. The CDR3: CASSRTGGAEQYF. DNA for the CDR3: TGTGCCAGCAGCCGGACAGGGGGCGCGGAGCAGTACTTC.

This clone has more than one count but fewer than ten. The chain recombines TRBV30 with TRBJ2-7, with D maybe TRBD2 (6 bases). CDR1 and CDR2 (germline): GTSNPN, SVGIG (reference sequence). CDR3 length: 14 residues. Trimming left V 4 bases short and J 1 base short, with 14 bases between. The CDR3: CAWTRDLASYEQYF. The CDR3, as DNA: TGTGCCTGGACGCGGGACCTCGCTTCCTACGAGCAGTACTTC.

In its sample, this clone was seen once. The chain links TRBV7-3 to TRBJ2-2; no firm D call. Germline loops: CDR1 SGHTA, CDR2 FQGTGA. Trimming took 5 bases from V and 1 from J, leaving 5 bases between them. This CDR3 has 13 residues. The CDR3 region has the DNA TGTGCCAGCAGCCTCCTGAACACCGGGGAGCTGTTTTTT. Protein sequence: CASSLLNTGELFF.

Within the sample, this clone is medium-sized. This chain uses TRBV3-1 (or the pseudogene TRBV3-2) with TRBJ2-7; TRBD1 agrees at 8 bases. The J segment lost 5 bases and the V segment lost 3 bases, leaving 9 bases of the junction unmatched. Germline loops: CDR1 LGHDT, CDR2 YNNKEL (reference sequence). CDR3 size: 15 residues. This CDR3 reads CASSHRTGRSDEQYF. CDR3 in DNA: TGTGCCAGCAGCCACCGGACAGGGAGGTCGGACGAGCAGTACTTC.

The chain couples TRBV6-5 to TRBJ2-5; D possibly corresponds to TRBD2 (5 bases). The CDR3 has 15 amino acids. Germline V gene lookup returns CDR1 MNHEY and CDR2 SVGAGI. V lost 8 bases and J 1 base, leaving 17 bases between the germline ends. CDR3 nucleotide sequence: TGTGCCAGCTCCAAGGAAGGCAGCGGCCAAGAGACCCAGTACTTC. Translated: CASSKEGSGQETQYF.

Comment on this clone: Other DNA sequences in the same sample also yield this CDR3. The chain links TRBV30 to TRBJ1-5, with no clear D. Trimming cost V 1 base and J 9 bases, with 13 bases left between them. The V gene's germline CDR1 is GTSNPN and CDR2 SVGIG (reference sequence). This CDR3 has 13 amino acids. The CDR3 DNA sequence: TGTGCCTGGAGTGCTACCGGGGTTCGGCCCCAGCATTTT. It translates to CAWSATGVRPQHF.

The chain is built from TRBV15 and TRBJ1-1; no clear D. There are 12 residues in the CDR3. The V end was cut by 2 bases, the J end by 8 bases, with 9 bases between. Germline V gene lookup returns CDR1 LNHNV and CDR2 YYDKDF (reference sequence). For the CDR3, the DNA is TGTGCCACCAGCAGATACGCCGGGGAAGCTTTCTTT. Protein: CATSRYAGEAFF. Complete variable domain (other parts from reference TRBV15 and TRBJ1-1): DAMVIQNPRYQVTQFGKPVTLSCSQTLNHNVMYWYQQKSSQAPKLLFHYYDKDFNNEADTPDNFQSRRPNTSFCFLDIRSPGLGDTAMYLCATSRYAGEAFFGQGTRLTVV.

The J gene is TRBJ1-4, the V gene TRBV19; weak D call: TRBD1 (5 bases). Looked up from germline, CDR1 is LNHDA and CDR2 is SQIVND (reference sequence). With 10 bases removed from V and 7 bases from J, the gap between germline ends came to 16 bases. The CDR3 totals 13 residues. CDR3 sequence: CATTRDSSEKLFF. In DNA form, the CDR3 reads TGTGCCACCACCAGGGATTCGAGTGAAAAACTGTTTTTT.

The chain links TRBV7-2 to TRBJ1-3; D is perhaps TRBD1 (6 bases). The length of the CDR3 is 16 residues. Germline assignment: CDR1 SGHTA and CDR2 FQGNSA. V shed 5 bases and J shed 0 bases, with 14 bases lying between them. In DNA form, the CDR3 reads TGTGCCAGCAGCCAACGGGACACCCGCTCTGGAAACACCATATATTTT. It encodes CASSQRDTRSGNTIYF.

CDR3 in DNA: TGTGCCAGCACCCCGGGTTCGCAAGAGACCCAGTACTTC. Translated, it gives CASTPGSQETQYF. The chain links TRBV6-5 to TRBJ2-5, with D unclear. Germline CDR1 MNHEY, CDR2 SVGAGI. This CDR3 contains 13 residues. V lost 7 bases and J 2 bases, leaving 11 bases between the germline ends.

This chain links TRBV6-5 with TRBJ1-3, with a possible D match to TRBD1 (5 bases). Germline V CDR1 and CDR2: MNHEY, SVGAGI. With 7 bases removed from V and 4 bases from J, the gap between germline ends came to 17 bases. The CDR3 is made up of 15 amino acids. CDR3: CASTDIPGLGNTIYF. In DNA form, the CDR3 reads TGTGCCAGCACCGACATCCCAGGGTTAGGAAACACCATATATTTT.

V and J are TRBV5-1 and TRBJ2-6; TRBD1 matches at 7 bases. Germline lookup yields CDR1 SGHRS and CDR2 YFSETQ. The V segment lost 4 bases and the J segment 9 bases; nucleotides outside the gene matches: 7. The CDR3 is 14 residues long. The CDR3 sequence is CASSTGQSLNVLTF. The CDR3 nucleotides read TGCGCCAGCAGCACGGGACAGAGCCTCAACGTCCTGACTTTC.

V is TRBV7-2 and J is TRBJ2-3, with 8 bases identical to TRBD2. This CDR3 has 15 amino acids. The V and J ends lost 0 bases and 1 base, in that order; junction bases with no gene match: 0. CDR1 and CDR2 from the germline V gene are SGHTA and FQGNSA. The chain's CDR3 is CASSLASGGTDTQYF. CDR3 nucleotide sequence: TGTGCCAGCAGCTTAGCTAGCGGGGGCACAGATACGCAGTATTTT.

The rearrangement uses TRBV13 and TRBJ2-7; 10 bases line up with TRBD2. This CDR3 has 15 amino acids. Germline trimming cut 5 bases from V and 0 bases from J; bases unmatched to any gene: 4. CDR1 and CDR2 from the germline V gene are PRHDT and FYEKMQ (reference sequence). CDR3 DNA sequence: TGTGCCAGCAGCCGTAGCGGGAGGACCTCCTACGAGCAGTACTTC. This gives the protein CASSRSGRTSYEQYF.

This chain connects TRBV14 to TRBJ2-7; 11 bases fit TRBD2. Trimming cost V 4 bases and J 3 bases; bases outside gene matches: 17. CDR1 is SGHDN and CDR2 is FVKESK in the germline V gene. This CDR3 region has 19 residues. CDR3 sequence reads: CASSPILGRGTSGIYEQYF. The CDR3 DNA reads as TGTGCCAGCAGCCCTATCTTAGGCCGTGGGACTAGCGGAATCTACGAGCAGTACTTC.

This chain links TRBV7-2 with TRBJ2-3; 9 bases line up with TRBD2. V gave up 3 bases and J gave up 5 bases; unmatched junction bases: 18. CDR3 size: 19 residues. Germline V CDR1 and CDR2: SGHTA, FQGNSA. The CDR3 here is CASSFLLASGNILRDTQYF. The CDR3 DNA reads as TGTGCCAGCAGCTTCCTCTTGGCTAGCGGGAACATTTTGAGAGATACGCAGTATTTT. Based on the CDR3 plus reference TRBV7-2 and TRBJ2-3, the full variable domain is GAGVSQSPSNKVTEKGKDVELRCDPISGHTALYWYRQSLGQGLEFLIYFQGNSAPDKSGLPSDRFSAERTGGSVSTLTIQRTQQEDSAVYLCASSFLLASGNILRDTQYFGPGTRLTVL.

The CDR3 DNA reads as TGTGCCAGCAGGAGGGGACAGACCCCAGATACGCAGTATTTT. Protein product: CASRRGQTPDTQYF. The chain has TRBV7-2 and TRBJ2-3, with 7 bases fitting TRBD1. Losses at the gene ends were 6 bases for V and 4 bases for J; bases not matched to a gene: 7. The CDR3 consists of 14 residues. Germline V gives CDR1 SGHTA, CDR2 FQGNSA. Complete variable domain (other parts from reference TRBV7-2 and TRBJ2-3): GAGVSQSPSNKVTEKGKDVELRCDPISGHTALYWYRQSLGQGLEFLIYFQGNSAPDKSGLPSDRFSAERTGGSVSTLTIQRTQQEDSAVYLCASRRGQTPDTQYFGPGTRLTVL.

This clone has a single count. This chain uses TRBV7-3 with TRBJ2-3, with D possibly being TRBD2 (5 bases). The CDR3 sequence is 16 residues long. Deletions cut 2 bases from V and 1 base from J, with 13 bases between. CDR1 SGHTA and CDR2 FQGTGA come from the germline V gene. For the CDR3, the DNA is TGTGCCAGCAGCTTATATACGGGATCGGGCACAGATACGCAGTATTTT. Amino acid sequence: CASSLYTGSGTDTQYF.

This clone has more than one count but fewer than ten. V and J are TRBV7-9 and TRBJ2-3; 13 bases map to TRBD2. V lost 5 bases to trimming and J lost 5 bases; unmatched junction nucleotides: 4. CDR3 length: 15 residues. Per the germline V gene, CDR1 is SEHNR and CDR2 is FQNEAQ (reference sequence). CDR3 loop: CASSRTSGSQDTQYF. The CDR3 DNA reads TGTGCCAGCAGCCGGACTAGCGGGAGTCAAGATACGCAGTATTTT.

There are a few counts of this clone. CDR3 sequence: CASSLAGTGLNTEAFF. The CDR3 nucleotides are TGTGCCAGCAGCTTAGCCGGGACAGGGTTGAACACTGAAGCTTTCTTT. This chain connects TRBV7-8 to TRBJ1-1; 9 nucleotides match TRBD1. After removal of 0 bases from V and 0 bases from J, the junction contained 2 bases not matched to a gene. The CDR3 loop spans 16 amino acids. From germline, CDR1 is SGHVS and CDR2 FQNEAQ.

V usage is TRBV3-1 (or the pseudogene TRBV3-2) and J usage is TRBJ1-6; 11 nucleotides agree with TRBD1. Per germline, CDR1 LGHDT and CDR2 YNNKEL (reference sequence). The CDR3 contains 19 residues. V lost 5 bases to trimming and J lost 7 bases; unmatched junction nucleotides: 16. The CDR3 here is CASSSSWGQGVGENSPLHF. The CDR3 region has the DNA TGTGCCAGCAGCTCTAGTTGGGGACAGGGGGTCGGTGAGAATTCACCCCTCCACTTT.

The rearrangement joins TRBV7-8 to TRBJ1-3; possible D gene TRBD1, 6 bases. V was clipped by 6 bases and J by 3 bases, with 18 bases between them. The CDR3 runs to 16 residues. The germline V gene encodes CDR1 SGHVS and CDR2 FQNEAQ. The CDR3, as DNA: TGTGCCAGCAGTTCTACAGGGACAAACAATGGAAACACCATATATTTT. It is translated as CASSSTGTNNGNTIYF.